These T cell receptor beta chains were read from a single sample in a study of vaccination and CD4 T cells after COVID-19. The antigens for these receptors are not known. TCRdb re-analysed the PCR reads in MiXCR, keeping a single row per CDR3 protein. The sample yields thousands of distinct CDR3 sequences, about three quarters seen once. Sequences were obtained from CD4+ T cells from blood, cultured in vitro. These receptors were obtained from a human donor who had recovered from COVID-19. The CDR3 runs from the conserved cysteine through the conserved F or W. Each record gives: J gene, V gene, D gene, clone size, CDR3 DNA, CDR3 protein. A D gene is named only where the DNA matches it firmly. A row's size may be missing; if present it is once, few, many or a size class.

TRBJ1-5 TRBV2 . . TGTGCCAGCAGTGACCTACAAGGCAATCAGCCCCAGCATTTT CASSDLQGNQPQHF
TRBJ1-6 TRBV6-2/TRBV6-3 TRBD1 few TGTGCCAGCAGTTACGCTGGGGGGACAGGCTCCGGCTATAATTCACCCCTCCACTTT CASSYAGGTGSGYNSPLHF
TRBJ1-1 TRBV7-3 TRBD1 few TGTGCCAGCAGCTTAGCCGGGACAGACACTGAAGCTTTCTTT CASSLAGTDTEAFF
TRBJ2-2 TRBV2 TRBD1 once TGTGCCACCCGACAGGGGACTTACACCGGGGAGCTGTTTTTT CATRQGTYTGELFF
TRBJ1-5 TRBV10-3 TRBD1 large TGTGCCATCAGCAGGGGGCGCCCAACTGGCAATGTGAATCAGCCCCAGCATTTT CAISRGRPTGNVNQPQHF
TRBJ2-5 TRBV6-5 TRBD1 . TGTGCCAGCAGTTATTTCGGGACAGGGCGCGGAGAGACCCAGTACTTC CASSYFGTGRGETQYF
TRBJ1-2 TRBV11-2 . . TGTGCCAGCAGCTTAAGTCCCAGCTATGGCTACACCTTC CASSLSPSYGYTF
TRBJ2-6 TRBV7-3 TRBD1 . TGTGCCAGCAGCTCCAAGACAGGGGGGAACAACGTCCTGACTTTC CASSSKTGGNNVLTF
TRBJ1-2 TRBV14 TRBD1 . TGTGCCAGCAGCCAACTGACAGGGACCCCCTATGGCTACACCTTC CASSQLTGTPYGYTF
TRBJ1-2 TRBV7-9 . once TGTGCCAGCAGCTTGGACGGTGCTAACTATGGCTACACCTTC CASSLDGANYGYTF
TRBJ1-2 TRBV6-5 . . TGTGCCAGCAGTAACTATGGCTACACCTTC CASSNYGYTF
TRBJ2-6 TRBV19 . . TGTGCCTCCAATCAAGGGCCTGGGGCCAACGTCCTGACTTTC CASNQGPGANVLTF
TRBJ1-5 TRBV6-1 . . TGTGCCAGCGTTGGTAATAGCAATCAGCCCCAGCATTTT CASVGNSNQPQHF
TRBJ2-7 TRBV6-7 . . TGTGCCAGCAGTTACCAAACCCCCCCAAGCGCCTACGAGCAGTACTTC CASSYQTPPSAYEQYF
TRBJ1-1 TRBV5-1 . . TGCGCCAGCAGTCTCCAAGCCCATGTGAACACTGAAGCTTTCTTT CASSLQAHVNTEAFF
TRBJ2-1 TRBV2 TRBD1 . TGTGCCAGCAGTGATTGGGGACAGGGGGCGAGTGAGCAGTTCTTC CASSDWGQGASEQFF
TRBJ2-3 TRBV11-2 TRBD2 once TGTGCCAGCAGCGGCTGGGGACTAGCGGGGGCCACTAGCACAGATACGCAGTATTTT CASSGWGLAGATSTDTQYF
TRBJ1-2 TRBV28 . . TGTGCCAGCAGTCCGTGGGTTGTCTATGGCTACACCTTC CASSPWVVYGYTF
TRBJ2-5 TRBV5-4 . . TGTGCCAGCAGCCCCCCGGGCCAAGAGACCCAGTACTTC CASSPPGQETQYF
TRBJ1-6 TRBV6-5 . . TGTGCCAGCAGTTACTCCGACACGTCACCCCTCCACTTT CASSYSDTSPLHF
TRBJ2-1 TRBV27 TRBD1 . TGTGCCAGCAGTTCTTACCCAACTATTAGCACAGGGGGCTACAATGAGCAGTTCTTC CASSSYPTISTGGYNEQFF
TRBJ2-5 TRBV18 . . TGTGCCAGCTCACCACCGGGCAGAGGATACCAAGAGACCCAGTACTTC CASSPPGRGYQETQYF
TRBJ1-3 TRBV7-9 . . TGCGCCAGCAGCCCGTCCATGTTAGGGGGCTCTGGAAACACCATATATTTT CASSPSMLGGSGNTIYF
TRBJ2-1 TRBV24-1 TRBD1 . TGTGCCACCAGTGATTCAGGGGGCTCCTACAATGAGCAGTTCTTC CATSDSGGSYNEQFF
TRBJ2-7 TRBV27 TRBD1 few TGTGCCAGCAGTCCCATCCGGGACAGGGTCATGGAGCAGTACTTC CASSPIRDRVMEQYF
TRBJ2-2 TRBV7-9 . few TGTGCCACCTCCCCCGGGACGAACACCGGGGAGCTGTTTTTT CATSPGTNTGELFF
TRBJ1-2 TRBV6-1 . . TGTGCCAGCAGAGAAGGGCCGAACTGGAACTATGGCTACACCTTC CASREGPNWNYGYTF
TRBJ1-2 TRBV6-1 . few TGTGCCAGCAGCCCAAATGTGGATAATGGCTACACCTTC CASSPNVDNGYTF
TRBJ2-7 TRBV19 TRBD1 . TGTGCCAGTAGTATGGGACAGGTAGGCGAGCAGTACTTC CASSMGQVGEQYF
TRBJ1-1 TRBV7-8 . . TGTGCCAGCAGCTTAGAGACAGTGGCTGAAGCTTTCTTT CASSLETVAEAFF
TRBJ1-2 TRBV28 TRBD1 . TGTGCCAGCCTTGGGGGGACAGGGAGAGACTATGGCTACACCTTC CASLGGTGRDYGYTF
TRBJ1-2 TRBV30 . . TGTGCCTGGGACATTAAGGGGGGCTACACCTTC CAWDIKGGYTF
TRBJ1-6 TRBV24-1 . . TGTGCCACCAGTTCTGCGGGTAATTCACCCCTCCACTTT CATSSAGNSPLHF
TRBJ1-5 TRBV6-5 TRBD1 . TGTGCCAGCAGTTACTCGAAGTTTGGACAGGGTCTGGGACAGCCCCAGCATTTT CASSYSKFGQGLGQPQHF
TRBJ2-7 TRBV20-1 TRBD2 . TGCAGTGCTTCTCAAGCGGGGGGGCGTTACGAGCAGTACTTC CSASQAGGRYEQYF
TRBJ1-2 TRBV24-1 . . TGTGCCACCAGTGGCATTGGTGGCTACACCTTC CATSGIGGYTF
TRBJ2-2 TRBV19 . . TGTGCCAGTAGTACCAGGAGACTGCGGAACACCGGGGAGCTGTTTTTT CASSTRRLRNTGELFF
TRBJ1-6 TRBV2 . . TGTGCCAGCAGGATCACTCAGGGCCATTCACCCCTCCACTTT CASRITQGHSPLHF
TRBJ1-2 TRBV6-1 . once TGTGCCAGCAGTCCCGGGTTTGGCTACACCTTC CASSPGFGYTF
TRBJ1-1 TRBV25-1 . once TGTGCCAGCAGTGACAGGGATGAAGCTTTCTTT CASSDRDEAFF
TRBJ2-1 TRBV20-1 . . TGCAGTGCTAGAGTAAGGTCCAGTTTCTCCTACAATGAGCAGTTCTTC CSARVRSSFSYNEQFF
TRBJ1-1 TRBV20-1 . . TGCAGTGCTAGAGTCGAGATGAACACTGAAGCTTTCTTT CSARVEMNTEAFF
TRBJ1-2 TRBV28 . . TGTGCCAGCAGTTCCAGGGGAGGCTATGGCTACACCTTC CASSSRGGYGYTF
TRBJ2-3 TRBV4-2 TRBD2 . TGTGCCAGCAGCCAAGACGGCCTAGCGGGGGCTACCTATACGCAGTATTTT CASSQDGLAGATYTQYF
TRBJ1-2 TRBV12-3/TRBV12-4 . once TGTGCCAGCAGACCCACTGTATACAGGGAGAGGGATGGCTACACCTTC CASRPTVYRERDGYTF
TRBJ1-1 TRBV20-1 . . TGCAGTGCTCGAGGTGTAGCTGAAGCTTTCTTT CSARGVAEAFF